The rows below give T cell receptor beta chains drawn from one sample of a study of T cell responses to AZD1222 COVID-19 vaccine. This table comes from immunoSEQ multiplex PCR, and its TCRdb copy is limited to in-frame clones, with some not included. The table shows 140,000 to 150,000 clones, with more than 85% occurring only once. The sample here was peripheral blood, taken on day 0 of AZD1222 vaccination. The receptors were sampled from an adult in good health. CDR3s include the opening cysteine and the closing phenylalanine or tryptophan. A D gene is named only where the DNA matches it firmly. Expanded clones get a size class; other rows say once, few or many, or leave the size out.

>.|.|12|TRBV28|TRBJ2-7
CASSYRGTEQYF
TGTGCCAGCAGTTACCGAGGTACCGAGCAGTACTTC
>.|.|13|TRBV7-2|TRBJ2-1
CASSSGTFDEQFF
TGTGCCAGCAGCTCCGGGACTTTTGACGAGCAGTTCTTC
>.|TRBD2|17|TRBV6-2/TRBV6-3|TRBJ2-3
CASSYSLTSRVEDTQYF
TGTGCCAGCAGTTACTCTTTGACTAGCAGGGTAGAAGATACGCAGTATTTT
>few|.|13|TRBV7-9|TRBJ1-5
CASSSQGDQPQHF
TGTGCCAGCAGCTCCCAGGGCGATCAGCCCCAGCATTTT
>.|.|13|TRBV9|TRBJ1-1
CASSKGLRAEAFF
TGTGCCAGCAGCAAGGGGCTACGGGCTGAAGCTTTCTTT
>.|.|15|TRBV18|TRBJ1-5
CASSLGARSNQPQHF
TGTGCCAGCTCACTCGGGGCGCGAAGCAATCAGCCCCAGCATTTT
>.|.|13|TRBV6-5|TRBJ2-3
CPRVDGDTDTQYF
TGTCCCAGAGTGGACGGAGACACAGATACGCAGTATTTT
>.|TRBD1|18|TRBV9|TRBJ1-4
CASSVGRAGGFSNEKLFF
TGTGCCAGCAGCGTAGGGAGGGCAGGGGGGTTTTCTAATGAAAAACTGTTTTTT
>.|.|12|TRBV9|TRBJ2-7
CASSVGVGEQYF
TGTGCCAGCAGCGTGGGGGTAGGCGAGCAGTACTTC
>.|TRBD1|17|TRBV7-2|TRBJ1-2
CASTRLGTGGMNYGYTF
TGTGCCAGCACCCGGTTAGGGACAGGGGGCATGAACTATGGCTACACCTTC
>.|.|13|TRBV5-1|TRBJ1-4
CASSLWGREKLFF
TGCGCCAGCAGCTTGTGGGGGAGGGAAAAACTGTTTTTT
>.|.|15|TRBV29-1|TRBJ2-3
CSTRPGSSRVDTQYF
TGCAGCACCCGCCCCGGGAGCTCGCGGGTAGATACGCAGTATTTT
>.|.|17|TRBV6-1|TRBJ1-5
CASSEAFGGVSNQPQHF
TGTGCCAGCAGTGAAGCCTTCGGGGGGGTTAGCAATCAGCCCCAGCATTTT
>.|.|14|TRBV5-6|TRBJ2-7
CASSLVSGGYEQYF
TGTGCCAGCAGCTTGGTCTCAGGAGGGTACGAGCAGTACTTC
>.|.|18|TRBV5-7|TRBJ1-3
CASSQGNTPTVSGNTIYF
TGTGCCAGCAGCCAGGGAAACACACCCACGGTCTCTGGAAACACCATATATTTT
>.|.|14|TRBV27|TRBJ2-5
CASSPPGGQETQYF
TGTGCCAGCAGTCCCCCAGGTGGGCAAGAGACCCAGTACTTC
>once|TRBD1|15|TRBV3-1/TRBV3-2|TRBJ2-2
CASRGDRGNTGELFF
TGTGCCAGCAGAGGGGACAGGGGGAACACCGGGGAGCTGTTTTTT
>.|.|14|TRBV7-6|TRBJ1-4
CASSVDTANEKLFF
TGTGCCAGCAGCGTAGACACGGCTAATGAAAAACTGTTTTTT
>.|.|14|TRBV25-1|TRBJ2-7
CASSERGRGYEQYF
TGTGCCAGCAGTGAAAGGGGCAGGGGTTACGAGCAGTACTTC
>.|.|12|TRBV6-1|TRBJ1-2
CASSEGTYGYTF
TGTGCCAGCAGTGAAGGAACTTATGGCTACACCTTC
>.|.|12|TRBV28|TRBJ2-3
CASRPPRDTQYF
TGTGCCAGCAGGCCCCCTAGAGATACGCAGTATTTT
>once|TRBD1|13|TRBV19|TRBJ1-5
CASGTGGFSPQHF
TGTGCCAGTGGGACAGGGGGTTTTTCGCCCCAGCATTTT
>.|.|13|TRBV7-7|TRBJ2-2
CATEGGFTGELFF
TGTGCCACCGAGGGGGGGTTCACCGGGGAGCTGTTTTTT
>.|.|12|TRBV11-2|TRBJ1-2
CASSQSTGGYTF
TGTGCCAGCAGCCAGTCGACGGGTGGCTACACCTTC
>.|.|14|TRBV28|TRBJ1-1
CASSVNGVGTEAFF
TGTGCCAGCAGTGTGAATGGGGTTGGCACTGAAGCTTTCTTT
>.|.|13|TRBV16|TRBJ1-2
CASSKDTNYGYTF
TGTGCCAGCAGCAAAGACACAAACTATGGCTACACCTTC
>.|.|15|TRBV11-3|TRBJ2-2
CASSLAPGATGELFF
TGTGCCAGCAGCTTAGCCCCGGGAGCGACCGGGGAGCTGTTTTTT
>few|.|16|TRBV5-4|TRBJ2-2
CASSLWGAGATGELFF
TGTGCCAGCAGTTTGTGGGGGGCAGGGGCCACCGGGGAGCTGTTTTTT
>.|TRBD1|14|TRBV19|TRBJ2-7
CASSYSGQVYEQYF
TGTGCCAGTAGTTACTCGGGACAGGTCTACGAGCAGTACTTC
>.|TRBD2|17|TRBV7-8|TRBJ2-3
CASSITSVWGSADTQYF
TGTGCCAGCAGCATCACTAGCGTGTGGGGAAGCGCAGATACGCAGTATTTT
>few|.|14|TRBV28|TRBJ1-2
CASLAGRNVYGYTF
TGTGCCAGCCTGGCGGGGAGAAATGTCTATGGCTACACCTTC
>.|.|11|TRBV20-1|TRBJ1-4
CSARWDEKLFF
TGCAGTGCTAGATGGGATGAAAAACTGTTTTTT
>.|TRBD1|13|TRBV12-3/TRBV12-4|TRBJ1-2
CASSPTGGYGYTF
TGTGCCAGCAGTCCGACAGGGGGCTATGGCTACACCTTC
>.|.|15|TRBV19|TRBJ1-5
CASRTTDLSNQPQHF
TGTGCCAGTAGAACGACAGATCTTAGCAATCAGCCCCAGCATTTT
>.|.|15|TRBV14|TRBJ2-7
CASSQGVGIRYEQYF
TGTGCCAGCAGCCAAGGGGTCGGAATCCGCTACGAGCAGTACTTC
>once|.|12|TRBV29-1|TRBJ2-3
CSVASSQNTQYF
TGCAGCGTTGCTTCCAGTCAAAATACGCAGTATTTT
>.|TRBD1|14|TRBV28|TRBJ1-2
CASIPPGQGNGYTF
TGTGCCAGCATCCCTCCGGGACAGGGTAATGGCTACACCTTC
>.|.|14|TRBV11-2|TRBJ2-7
CASSPRQSSYEQYF
TGTGCCAGCAGCCCCCGACAGAGCTCCTACGAGCAGTACTTC
>.|.|13|TRBV5-4|TRBJ1-1
CASSFFGATEAFF
TGTGCCAGCAGCTTTTTTGGGGCCACTGAAGCTTTCTTT
>.|.|15|TRBV9|TRBJ2-5
CASSPSRAGPGTQYF
TGTGCCAGCAGCCCCAGCAGGGCGGGACCAGGGACCCAGTACTTC
>.|TRBD2|16|TRBV6-4|TRBJ2-3
CASSVRPGTSDDTQYF
TGTGCCAGCAGTGTAAGACCCGGGACTAGTGACGATACGCAGTATTTT
>.|TRBD2|15|TRBV24-1|TRBJ2-2
CATSDPRLAVGELFF
TGTGCCACCAGTGATCCTCGACTAGCGGTCGGGGAGCTGTTTTTT
>.|.|11|TRBV6-5|TRBJ2-2
CASRLTGELFF
TGTGCCAGCAGACTCACCGGGGAGCTGTTTTTT
>.|TRBD1|14|TRBV10-3|TRBJ1-1
CAISGDRGQTEAFF
TGTGCCATCAGTGGAGACAGGGGTCAGACTGAAGCTTTCTTT
>.|.|13|TRBV6-6|TRBJ1-5
CASSSLITTPQHF
TGTGCCAGCAGTTCTCTTATCACTACCCCCCAGCATTTT
>.|TRBD2|17|TRBV19|TRBJ2-2
CASKHVGLARNTGELFF
TGTGCCAGTAAGCACGTTGGACTAGCGCGAAACACCGGGGAGCTGTTTTTT
>.|.|14|TRBV6-5|TRBJ2-5
CASSYDGGIETQYF
TGTGCCAGCAGTTACGATGGGGGCATAGAGACCCAGTACTTC
>.|.|13|TRBV11-2|TRBJ2-1
CASSLLSPFEQFF
TGTGCCAGCAGCTTATTAAGTCCTTTCGAGCAGTTCTTC
>.|TRBD2|14|TRBV11-2|TRBJ2-7
CASSFGLALREQYF
TGTGCCAGCAGCTTTGGACTAGCCCTCAGAGAGCAGTACTTC
>.|TRBD1|15|TRBV19|TRBJ2-3
CASSGDRAPTDTQYF
TGTGCCAGTAGTGGGGACAGGGCACCCACAGATACGCAGTATTTT
>.|TRBD2|14|TRBV2|TRBJ2-1
CASNGGRAYNEQFF
TGTGCCAGCAATGGCGGGAGAGCCTACAATGAGCAGTTCTTC
>once|.|12|TRBV25-1|TRBJ1-2
CASTGRGYGYTF
TGTGCCAGCACAGGACGGGGCTATGGCTACACCTTC
>.|.|15|TRBV10-2|TRBJ1-5
CASSESADSNQPQHF
TGCGCCAGCAGTGAGTCGGCAGATAGCAATCAGCCCCAGCATTTT
>.|TRBD2|16|TRBV7-8|TRBJ2-3
CASSDNSGSRKDTQYF
TGTGCCAGCAGCGACAATAGCGGGAGCCGTAAAGATACGCAGTATTTT
>.|.|13|TRBV12-3/TRBV12-4|TRBJ1-2
CASSLRQVDGYTF
TGTGCCAGCAGTTTAAGACAGGTGGATGGCTACACCTTC
>.|.|13|TRBV19|TRBJ1-2
CARPYMRNYGYTF
TGTGCCAGACCCTACATGAGGAACTATGGCTACACCTTC
>few|.|15|TRBV9|TRBJ1-3
CASSVAGHSGNTIYF
TGTGCCAGCAGCGTAGCGGGTCACTCTGGAAACACCATATATTTT
>once|.|15|TRBV5-5|TRBJ2-1
CASSQTGNSYNEQFF
TGTGCCAGCAGTCAAACAGGGAATTCCTACAATGAGCAGTTCTTC
>.|.|14|TRBV5-4|TRBJ1-1
CASTLMMTGAEAFF
TGTGCCAGCACCCTTATGATGACGGGAGCAGAAGCTTTCTTT